The subject of this entry is one T cell receptor beta chain. The CDR3 length is 12 residues. V gave up 7 bases and J gave up 8 bases; unmatched junction bases: 5. This sample is part of a study of blood T cell repertoires in COVID-19. Background on the study: Samples of COVID-19 (acute and convalescent) were obtained from the United States, Italy and Spain. T cells, B-cell-depleted T cells, or PBMCs provided the cDNA or gDNA that served as material.

Profiled with immunoSEQ multiplex PCR; TCRdb holds only in-frame clones, not every one. The table shows about 200,000 clones, with around 86% occurring only once. The age range of participants was about 18 to 100 years, with residence in 20 to 25 US areas. The source is a woman aged 35 to 49 with acute COVID-19. The material sequenced was PBMCs or T cells enriched from blood (not recorded which). The V gene is TRBV12-3 or TRBV12-4, the J gene TRBJ1-5, with 7 bases lining up with TRBD1. The CDR3 sequence: CASTRDSKPQHF. CDR3 nucleotides: TGTGCCAGCACCCGGGACAGCAAGCCCCAGCATTTT.